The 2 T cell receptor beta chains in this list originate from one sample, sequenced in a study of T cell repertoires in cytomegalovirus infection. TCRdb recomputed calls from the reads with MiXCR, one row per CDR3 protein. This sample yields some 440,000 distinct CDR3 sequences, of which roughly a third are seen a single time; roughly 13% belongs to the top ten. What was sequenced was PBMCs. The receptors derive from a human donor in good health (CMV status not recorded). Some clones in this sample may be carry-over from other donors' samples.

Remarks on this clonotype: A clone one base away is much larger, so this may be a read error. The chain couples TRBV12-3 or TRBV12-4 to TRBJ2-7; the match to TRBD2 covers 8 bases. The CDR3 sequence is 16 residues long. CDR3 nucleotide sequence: TGTGTCAGCAGTCCCGGGGGGGTTAGCGACTACTACGAGCAGTACTTC. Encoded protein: CVSSPGGVSDYYEQYF.

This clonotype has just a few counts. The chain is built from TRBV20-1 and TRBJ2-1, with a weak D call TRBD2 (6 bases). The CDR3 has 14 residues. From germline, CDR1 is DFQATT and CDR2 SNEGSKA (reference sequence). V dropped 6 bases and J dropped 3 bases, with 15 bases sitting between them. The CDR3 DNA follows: TGCAGTGCCCGGGCCGGGGGAGGCTACAATGAGCAGTTCTTC. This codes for CSARAGGGYNEQFF.